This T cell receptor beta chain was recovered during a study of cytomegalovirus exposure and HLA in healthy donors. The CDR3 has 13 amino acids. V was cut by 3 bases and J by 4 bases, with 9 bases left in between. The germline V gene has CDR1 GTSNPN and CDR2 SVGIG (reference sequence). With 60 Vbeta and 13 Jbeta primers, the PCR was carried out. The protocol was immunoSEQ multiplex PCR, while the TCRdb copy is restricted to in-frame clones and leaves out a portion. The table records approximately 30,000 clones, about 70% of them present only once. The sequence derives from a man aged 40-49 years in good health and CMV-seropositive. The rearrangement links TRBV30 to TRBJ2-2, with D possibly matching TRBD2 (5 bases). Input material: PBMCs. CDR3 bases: TGTGCCTGGAGGGCGAGGGTCACCGGGGAGCTGTTTTTT. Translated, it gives CAWRARVTGELFF. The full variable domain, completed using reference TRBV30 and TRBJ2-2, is SQTIHQWPATLVQPVGSPLSLECTVEGTSNPNLYWYRQAAGRGLQLLFYSVGIGQISSEVPQNLSASRPQDRQFILSSKKLLLSDSGFYLCAWRARVTGELFFGEGSRLTVL.